These 24 T cell receptor beta chains were all obtained from the same sample, sequenced in a study of blood T cell repertoires in COVID-19. Here immunoSEQ multiplex PCR was the method, and the copy in TCRdb shows in-frame clones only, minus some. The sample has approximately 150,000 clones, around 85% seen once. Sequencing was performed on PBMCs or T cells enriched from blood (not recorded which). The receptors stem from a middle-aged woman who had recovered from COVID-19.

The rearrangement joins TRBV3-1 (or the pseudogene TRBV3-2) to TRBJ2-2; the D gene is possibly TRBD2 (5 bases). The CDR3 length is 14 residues. Germline values: CDR1 LGHDT, CDR2 YNNKEL (reference sequence). V was trimmed by 1 base and J by 6 bases, leaving 9 bases between them. CDR3 sequence reads: CASSQGGFAGELFF. CDR3 DNA sequence: TGTGCCAGCAGCCAAGGAGGGTTTGCCGGGGAGCTGTTTTTT.

V usage is TRBV27 and J usage is TRBJ2-7; possibly TRBD1 for D (6 bases). Between the trimmed V and J ends, which lost 5 bases and 9 bases, there was a span of 20 bases. The CDR3 is made up of 14 amino acids. Germline V gene sequence: CDR1 MNHEY, CDR2 SMNVEV (reference sequence). The DNA of the CDR3 is TGTGCCAGCAGTCAAGACAGGCTCGAAGGGAGGCAGTACTTC. Translated, it gives CASSQDRLEGRQYF.

This rearrangement joins TRBV10-2 to TRBJ1-1; no firm D call. Germline lookup yields CDR1 WSHSY and CDR2 SAAADI. The CDR3 consists of 13 residues. V lost 4 bases to trimming and J lost 2 bases, with 8 bases between them. As DNA, the CDR3 is TGCGCCAGCAGTGTTTCCTTTAACACTGAAGCTTTCTTT. Protein: CASSVSFNTEAFF.

This clone has a single count. V usage is TRBV2 and J usage is TRBJ1-5; the D is unclear. Trimming took 8 bases from V and 0 from J, leaving 8 bases between them. Germline CDR1 and CDR2: SNHLY and FYNNEI. This CDR3 spans 13 amino acids. The CDR3 loop is CASFSGSNQPQHF. The CDR3 region has the DNA TGTGCCAGCTTTTCAGGTAGCAATCAGCCCCAGCATTTT.

This chain joins TRBV12-3 or TRBV12-4 and TRBJ2-1; D uncertain. The CDR3 loop spans 12 amino acids. Trimming pared 7 bases from V and 6 bases from J, leaving 10 bases between. CDR3 sequence: CASTQAPNEQFF. CDR3 nucleotides: TGTGCCAGCACCCAAGCTCCCAATGAGCAGTTCTTC.

V and J are TRBV27 and TRBJ1-5; a weak D match, TRBD1 (5 bases). CDR3 length equals 17 residues. The germline V gene has CDR1 MNHEY and CDR2 SMNVEV (reference sequence). The ends were cut back, 3 bases at V and 2 bases at J, with 17 bases in the middle. The CDR3 DNA reads as TGTGCCAGCAGTTTTAAAAGGGGAGGGAGTGGCAATCAGCCCCAGCATTTT. Translation gives CASSFKRGGSGNQPQHF.

V and J are TRBV5-1 and TRBJ1-1; no clear D. The germline V gene has CDR1 SGHRS and CDR2 YFSETQ. Trimming removed 0 bases from V and 1 base from J, with 7 bases in between. The CDR3 runs to 14 residues. CDR3 amino acids: CASSLGVKNTEAFF. CDR3 nucleotide sequence: TGCGCCAGCAGCTTGGGAGTTAAGAACACTGAAGCTTTCTTT.

The chain's CDR3 is CASSPSGRYYEQYF. The DNA of the CDR3 is TGTGCCAGCAGCCCCTCGGGAAGGTACTACGAGCAGTACTTC. V usage is TRBV7-2 and J usage is TRBJ2-7, with D maybe TRBD2 (5 bases). Germline CDR1 and CDR2: SGHTA and FQGNSA. V lost 5 bases to trimming and J lost 3 bases, with 14 bases between them. The CDR3 totals 14 residues.

The sample holds a few counts of this clone. The gene calls are TRBV3-1 (or the pseudogene TRBV3-2) and TRBJ2-2; TRBD1 is a possible D gene (5 bases). The V end was cut by 3 bases, the J end by 7 bases, with 18 bases between. Looked up from germline, CDR1 is LGHDT and CDR2 is YNNKEL (reference sequence). The CDR3 has 16 residues. The CDR3 here is CASSQRKPQGDGELFF. The CDR3 DNA sequence: TGTGCCAGCAGCCAGAGAAAGCCCCAAGGGGACGGGGAGCTGTTTTTT.

The chain links TRBV5-8 to TRBJ1-2; a possible D gene is TRBD1 (6 bases). This CDR3 is 14 amino acids long. Trimming removed 9 bases from V and 4 bases from J, with 19 bases in between. The V gene's germline CDR1 is SGHTS and CDR2 YDEGEE. CDR3 nucleotide sequence: TGTGCCACCCGATACCGATGGACAGCCTATGGCTACACCTTC. Residues: CATRYRWTAYGYTF.

In its sample, this clone was seen once. This chain links TRBV5-4 with TRBJ1-1; tentative D call: TRBD1 (5 bases). This CDR3 has 15 amino acids. Germline V lookup: CDR1 SGHNT, CDR2 YYREEE (reference sequence). V lost 4 bases and J lost 3, with 16 bases in between. The CDR3 region is CASSGRRAGDTEAFF. As DNA, the CDR3 is TGTGCCAGCAGCGGTAGGCGGGCGGGGGACACTGAAGCTTTCTTT.

This clone was seen only once. The chain recombines TRBV5-1 with TRBJ2-7, with a possible D match to TRBD2 (8 bases). This CDR3 has 19 residues. Trimming cost V 1 base and J 7 bases, with 30 bases left between them. The germline V gene has CDR1 SGHRS and CDR2 YFSETQ. Here the CDR3 reads CASSLMLAGEGAPLTEQYF. CDR3 nucleotides: TGCGCCAGCAGCTTGATGCTAGCGGGTGAGGGGGCCCCCCTTACGGAGCAGTACTTC.

The gene calls are TRBV3-1 (or the pseudogene TRBV3-2) and TRBJ1-2; D call uncertain. The CDR3 extends over 14 amino acids. The germline V gene has CDR1 LGHDT and CDR2 YNNKEL (reference sequence). Trimming took off 4 bases at V and 4 bases at J, with 13 bases between the two ends. The CDR3 coding sequence is TGTGCCAGCAGCCCAGATTGGGCAGCCTATGGCTACACCTTC. Protein product: CASSPDWAAYGYTF.

The gene calls are TRBV6-5 and TRBJ2-3; the D is unclear. The CDR3 is 13 amino acids. V lost 2 bases and J lost 5, with 8 bases in between. Per the germline V gene, CDR1 is MNHEY and CDR2 is SVGAGI. This CDR3 is CASSYRLEDTQYF. In DNA, the CDR3 is TGTGCCAGCAGTTACAGACTCGAAGATACGCAGTATTTT.

This chain joins TRBV15 and TRBJ2-5, with 8 bases that match TRBD1. Trimming took 5 bases from V and 5 from J; bases not matched to a gene: 16. Per germline, CDR1 LNHNV and CDR2 YYDKDF (reference sequence). The CDR3 contains 17 residues. The CDR3 sequence: CATSFRGQGAVVETQYF. The DNA for the CDR3 is TGTGCCACCAGCTTCAGAGGGCAGGGGGCGGTCGTGGAGACCCAGTACTTC.

The chain employs TRBV5-1 and TRBJ2-3; 13 bases match TRBD2. V was clipped by 2 bases and J by 0 bases; unmatched bases: 3. CDR3 length: 17 residues. The germline V gene encodes CDR1 SGHRS and CDR2 YFSETQ. The CDR3: CASSFGTSGASTDTQYF. The DNA of the CDR3 is TGCGCCAGCAGCTTTGGGACTAGCGGGGCTAGCACAGATACGCAGTATTTT.

V and J are TRBV2 and TRBJ1-6; 9 nucleotides match TRBD1. V shed 6 bases, J shed 10 bases, and the junction held 10 bases outside the gene matches. The CDR3 has 15 residues. Per the germline V gene, CDR1 is SNHLY and CDR2 is FYNNEI. CDR3 DNA: TGTGCCAGCAGCCTTACCGGGACAGGGCGGTCACCCCTCCACTTT. As protein: CASSLTGTGRSPLHF.

J is TRBJ2-5 and V is TRBV29-1; tentative D call: TRBD2 (7 bases). The germline V and J ends were trimmed by 5 bases and 4 bases, with 14 bases remaining between them. The CDR3 has 13 residues. Germline CDR1 and CDR2: SQVTM and ANQGSEA. This CDR3 is CSVSRGGRETQYF. DNA of the CDR3: TGCAGCGTTTCGAGGGGGGGCCGAGAGACCCAGTACTTC.

This chain connects TRBV9 to TRBJ2-7, with D possibly matching TRBD2 (7 bases). This CDR3 contains 15 residues. The germline V gene encodes CDR1 SGDLS and CDR2 YYNGEE. The V end was cut by 3 bases, the J end by 7 bases, with 20 bases between. CDR3 bases: TGTGCCAGCAGCGGGAGCGGGACACCTGTGGGTGAGCAGTACTTC. This sequence encodes CASSGSGTPVGEQYF.

J is TRBJ1-1 and V is TRBV30; D uncertain. This CDR3 has 13 residues. The ends were cut back, 1 base at V and 1 base at J, with 7 bases in the middle. The germline V gene has CDR1 GTSNPN and CDR2 SVGIG (reference sequence). CDR3 residues: CAWSAIKNTEAFF. CDR3 DNA sequence: TGTGCCTGGAGTGCCATCAAGAACACTGAAGCTTTCTTT.

The CDR3 here is CASSLVAGVPETQYF. Here the CDR3 DNA reads TGTGCCAGCAGCTTAGTGGCGGGAGTACCGGAGACCCAGTACTTC. V usage is TRBV7-7 and J usage is TRBJ2-5, with 7 bases matching TRBD2. CDR1 and CDR2 from the germline V gene are SSHAT and FNYEAQ (reference sequence). CDR3 length: 15 amino acids. With 1 base clipped from V and 5 bases from J, the junction kept 7 bases outside the gene matches.

The chain has TRBV28 and TRBJ1-5; D remains ambiguous. Trimming shortened V by 7 bases and J by 8 bases, and 15 bases separated the two germline ends. CDR1 and CDR2 from the germline V gene are MDHEN and SYDVKM. The CDR3 length is 13 residues. The CDR3 sequence: CASTMPGPKPQHF. For the CDR3, the DNA is TGTGCCAGCACGATGCCTGGGCCGAAGCCCCAGCATTTT.

With respect to this clone: Relative to the germline gene, one junction end is altered; a read error may explain this. This sequence joins TRBV5-1 and TRBJ2-1; D might be TRBD2 (5 bases). The CDR3 length is 14 residues. The germline CDR1 and CDR2 sequences are SGHRS and YFSETQ. The CDR3 sequence is CASSAGDSSNEQFF. CDR3 nucleotide sequence: TGCGCCAGCAGCGCCGGGGATTCCTCCAATGAGCAGTTCTTC.

The CDR3 loop reads CASSLGDRVMNTEAFF. The CDR3 DNA follows: TGTGCCAGCAGCTTAGGGGACAGAGTTATGAACACTGAAGCTTTCTTT. This rearrangement joins TRBV11-2 to TRBJ1-1, with 7 bases that match TRBD1. The ends lost 1 base at V and 0 bases at J; junction bases unmatched: 5. Germline V CDR1 and CDR2: SGHAT, FQNNGV. The CDR3 totals 16 residues.